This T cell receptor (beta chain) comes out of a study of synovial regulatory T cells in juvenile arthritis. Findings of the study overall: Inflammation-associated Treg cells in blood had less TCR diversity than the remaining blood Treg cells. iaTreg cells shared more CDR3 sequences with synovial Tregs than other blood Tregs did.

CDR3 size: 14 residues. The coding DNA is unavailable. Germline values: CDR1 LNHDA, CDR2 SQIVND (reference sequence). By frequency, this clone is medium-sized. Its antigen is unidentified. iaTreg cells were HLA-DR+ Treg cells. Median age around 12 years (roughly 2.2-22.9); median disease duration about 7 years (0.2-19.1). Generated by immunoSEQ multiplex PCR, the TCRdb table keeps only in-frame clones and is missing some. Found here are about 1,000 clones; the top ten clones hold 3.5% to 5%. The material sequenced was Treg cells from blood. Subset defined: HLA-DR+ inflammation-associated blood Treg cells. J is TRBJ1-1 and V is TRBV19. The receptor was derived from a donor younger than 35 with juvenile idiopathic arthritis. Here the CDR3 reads CAPLGGDRNTEAFF. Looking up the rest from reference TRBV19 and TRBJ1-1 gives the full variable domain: DGGITQSPKYLFRKEGQNVTLSCEQNLNHDAMYWYRQDPGQGLRLIYYSQIVNDFQKGDIAEGYSVSREKKESFPLTVTSAQKNPTAFYLCAPLGGDRNTEAFFGQGTRLTVV.